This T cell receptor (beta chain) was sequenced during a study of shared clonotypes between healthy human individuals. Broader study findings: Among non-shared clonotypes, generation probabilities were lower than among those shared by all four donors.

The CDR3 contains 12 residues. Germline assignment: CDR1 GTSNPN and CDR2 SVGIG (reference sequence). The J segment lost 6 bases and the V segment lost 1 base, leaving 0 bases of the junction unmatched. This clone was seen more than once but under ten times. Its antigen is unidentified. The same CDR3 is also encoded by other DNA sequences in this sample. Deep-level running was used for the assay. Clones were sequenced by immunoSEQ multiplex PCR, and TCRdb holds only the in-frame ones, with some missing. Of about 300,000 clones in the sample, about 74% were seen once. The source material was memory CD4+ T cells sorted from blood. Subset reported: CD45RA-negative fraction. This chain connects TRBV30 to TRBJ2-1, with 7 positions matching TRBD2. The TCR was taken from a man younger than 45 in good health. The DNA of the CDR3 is TGTGCCTGGAGTGCGGGAGGCAATGAGCAGTTCTTC. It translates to CAWSAGGNEQFF.